The entry that follows covers one T cell receptor (beta chain) sequence. The data are from a study of cytomegalovirus exposure and HLA in healthy donors. PCR involved 60 Vbeta and 13 Jbeta primers. Profiling relied on immunoSEQ multiplex PCR, and the TCRdb table lists in-frame clones only, not all of them. The sample consists of approximately 79,000 clones, roughly 80% of them appearing once. The V and J ends lost 4 bases and 0 bases respectively, with 21 bases between them. Germline CDR1 is SGHNT and CDR2 is YYREEE (reference sequence). The CDR3 has 18 amino acids. The source of this sequence is a woman aged 40 to 50 in good health and CMV-seropositive. J is TRBJ2-3 and V is TRBV5-4, with TRBD2 as a possible D gene (7 bases). Sequencing input: PBMCs. The CDR3 DNA is TGTGCCAGCAGCAAAGGTGGGAGGGGGACTTCTAGCACAGATACGCAGTATTTT. This gives the protein CASSKGGRGTSSTDTQYF.